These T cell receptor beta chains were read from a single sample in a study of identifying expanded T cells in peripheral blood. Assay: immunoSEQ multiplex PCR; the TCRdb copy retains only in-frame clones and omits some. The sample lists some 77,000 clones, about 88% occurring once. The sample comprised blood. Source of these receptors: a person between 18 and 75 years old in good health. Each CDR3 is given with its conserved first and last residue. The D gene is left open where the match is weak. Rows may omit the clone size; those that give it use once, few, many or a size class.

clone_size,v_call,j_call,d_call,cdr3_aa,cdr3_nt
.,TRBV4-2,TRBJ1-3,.,CASSQIGAGRGGNTIYF,TGTGCCAGCAGCCAAATCGGGGCGGGTAGAGGTGGAAACACCATATATTTT
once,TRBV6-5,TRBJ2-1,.,CASRPGHFGYEQFF,TGTGCCAGCAGACCGGGACACTTTGGGTATGAGCAGTTCTTC
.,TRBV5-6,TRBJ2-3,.,CASSSTSHTQYF,TGTGCCAGCAGCTCGACGAGCCATACGCAGTATTTT
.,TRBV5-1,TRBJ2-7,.,CASSLVGQTSYEQYF,TGCGCCAGCAGCTTGGTCGGACAGACCTCCTACGAGCAGTACTTC
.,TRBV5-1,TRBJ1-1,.,CASSEEQGWTEAFF,TGCGCCAGCAGCGAAGAGCAGGGATGGACTGAAGCTTTCTTT
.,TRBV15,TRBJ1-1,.,CATRISGPRTEAFF,TGTGCCACCAGGATATCAGGGCCTAGAACTGAAGCTTTCTTT
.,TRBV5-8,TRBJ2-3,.,CAGTDTQYF,TGTGCCGGCACAGATACGCAGTATTTT
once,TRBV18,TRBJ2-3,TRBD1,CASSRTYGQGRTDTQYF,TGTGCCAGCTCACGCACTTATGGACAGGGCCGCACAGATACGCAGTATTTT
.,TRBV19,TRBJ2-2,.,CASSMIQAPGELFF,TGTGCCAGTAGTATGATACAGGCCCCCGGGGAGCTGTTTTTT
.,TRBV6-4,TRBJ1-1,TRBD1,CASSDTDRGTRAFF,TGTGCCAGCAGTGACACGGACAGGGGAACTCGGGCTTTCTTT
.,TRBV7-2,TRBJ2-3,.,CASSPGADTQYF,TGTGCCAGCAGCCCGGGGGCAGATACGCAGTATTTT
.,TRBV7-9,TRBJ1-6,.,CASSLVIPFSGNSPLHF,TGTGCCAGCAGCTTAGTGATCCCCTTCTCGGGCAATTCACCCCTCCACTTT
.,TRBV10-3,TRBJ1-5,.,CAIKLGEGQPQHF,TGTGCCATCAAGTTAGGGGAGGGTCAGCCCCAGCATTTT